This section outlines one TCR beta chain sequence together with its context. Looked up from germline, CDR1 is SNHLY and CDR2 is FYNNEI. The CDR3 is made up of 15 amino acids. V gave up 6 bases and J gave up 0 bases; unmatched junction bases: 6. Sequencing was performed with immunoSEQ multiplex PCR; in TCRdb, only in-frame clones are kept and a portion is missing. This sample has under 200,000 clones, with approximately 86% found just once. These data come from a study of blood T cell repertoires in COVID-19. Study summary: Italy, Spain and the United States were the sources of the convalescent and acute COVID-19 samples. In each case, the material was cDNA or gDNA derived from T cells, B-cell-depleted T cells, or PBMCs.

The specimen sequenced was PBMCs or T cells enriched from blood (not recorded which). The TCR sequence derives from a woman between 55 and 75 years old with acute COVID-19. The chain couples TRBV2 to TRBJ1-1, with 8 nucleotides matching TRBD1. The CDR3 coding sequence is TGTGCCAGCAGCGATAGGACAGGGATGAACACTGAAGCTTTCTTT. Encoded protein: CASSDRTGMNTEAFF.